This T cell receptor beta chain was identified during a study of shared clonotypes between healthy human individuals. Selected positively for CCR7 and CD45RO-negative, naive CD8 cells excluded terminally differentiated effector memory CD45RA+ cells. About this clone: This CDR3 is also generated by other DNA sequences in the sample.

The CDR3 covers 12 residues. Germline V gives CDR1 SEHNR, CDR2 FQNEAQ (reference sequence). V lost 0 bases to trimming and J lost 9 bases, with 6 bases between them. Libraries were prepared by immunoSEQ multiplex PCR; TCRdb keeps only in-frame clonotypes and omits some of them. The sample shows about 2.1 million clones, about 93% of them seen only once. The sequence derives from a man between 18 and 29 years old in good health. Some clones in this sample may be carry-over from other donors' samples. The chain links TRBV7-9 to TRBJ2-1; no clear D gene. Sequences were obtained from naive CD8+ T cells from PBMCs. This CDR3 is CASSLAGREQFF. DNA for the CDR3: TGTGCCAGCAGCTTAGCGGGCCGTGAGCAGTTCTTC.